This note documents a single T cell receptor (beta chain) sequence. This clonotype was seen a few times. Its target antigen remains unknown. No base quality information exists; no much larger clone differs at one position. The sample originates from a study of blood T cells in healthy people across ages (dated by TCRdb to the mid-2010s). Looking at the study overall: Template switching captured roughly one uniquely barcoded TCR beta cDNA molecule per two T cells in model experiments. The study measured age-related changes in TCR beta repertoire diversity using deep sequencing normalized with unique cDNA molecular identifiers. Donors were grouped into four age groups: young (average roughly 15 years), middle-aged (less than 40), aged (around 56) and long-lived (just over 80). Two additional independent replicas of 1 million unique cDNA reads from the same blood draw were analyzed for two donors (one aged 18 to 29 and one aged 80 or older).

Library generation was performed with 5' RACE. Sequencing was performed on an Illumina HiSeq 2500. The second PCR ran for about 6 to 11 cycles and used a J-beta primer mix along with a sample-barcoded 5' primer. A unique molecular identifier was introduced onto each TCR beta cDNA molecule by a template-switch 5' adaptor carrying 12 random nucleotides. Each sample yielded at least 3 million CDR3-containing paired-end reads. All of the RNA was converted into first-strand cDNA using the Mint cDNA synthesis kit, with a TRBC-specific oligonucleotide serving as the primer. Following uracil-DNA glycosylase treatment, all cDNA underwent a first 18-cycle PCR with the universal primers M1SS and BC2_uni_R. The authors' analysis ran thus. For normalization, 1 million high-quality reads were randomly selected from each sample, with every read carrying a distinct molecular identifier. Instead of being binned into consensus sequences, reads that shared molecular identifiers were thrown out. MiTCR, run with a Q25 quality threshold and the strictest error-elimination algorithm, handled CDR3 identification, clonotype clustering and error correction. A nonparametric unseen species model using Euler transformation provided a lower-bound estimate of total TCR beta diversity. The raw public reads went through TCRdb reprocessing: fastp at Q25, MiXCR clone calling, in-frame beta chains kept. Under each unique CDR3 protein, matching rows form one entry showing the most common genes and DNA. V and J calls and clone size were set by TCRdb, not the authors. This sample holds more than 650,000 distinct CDR3 sequences; around a quarter were observed only once. 3% of the sample is taken by the ten largest.

The donors were some 36 Caucasian individuals from Russia, aged 6 to 90 years, who were systemically healthy. Each donor gave ten milliliters of peripheral blood, collected into EDTA-treated Vacutainer tubes. Ficoll-Paque density-gradient centrifugation was used to isolate PBMCs, with at least 6 million per sample. Trizol reagent was used to extract total RNA from PBMCs, with at least 6 micrograms per sample. For every donor, flow cytometry on a PBMC aliquot measured the percentage of naive CD45RAhigh/CD27high T cells. The paper as a whole reports these results and caveats: Observed TCR beta diversity correlated strongly with the percentage of naive T cells measured by flow cytometry. Because the CMV infection status of the donors was unknown, age-related changes in expanded clonotypes may potentially have been confounded. Compared with the aged group, the long-lived group had more naive CD4+ T cells, fewer expanded clones and increased TCR diversity, suggesting age selection. Estimates of total diversity based on one million sequenced T cells were considered lower bounds and underestimates. Because profiling used bulk unsorted PBMCs, naive and antigen-experienced compartments could not be compared conclusively. Observed TCR beta diversity per million T cells fell roughly linearly with age, and a significant reduction was already apparent by age roughly 40.

The sample also formed part of further work on T cells of mothers and their children. The second study's paper adds: Nine systemically healthy Caucasian individuals served as donors, namely three mothers together with their six children. cDNA synthesis consumed the entire amount of extracted RNA, loaded at approximately 1.5 ug RNA in each 15 ul reaction. In the second PCR, sample barcodes and 2-4 random nucleotides were introduced via the M1S primer. Over 8 million TCR beta CDR3 reads came from each mother, compared with millions of reads from each child. Thymic selection shapes the output of TCR recombination in a similar way in related and unrelated pairs, and inherited differences have a minor effect. Related mother-child pairs always showed normalized repertoire overlap that was slightly higher than in unrelated mother-child pairs, though the difference was never significant. No persistent microchimeric T cell clones were found, with a detection sensitivity of approximately 95 clones per million clonotypes. The study used deep NGS to compare TCR beta repertoires of mothers and children, seeking features distinguishing related mother-child pairs from unrelated individuals. Mothers averaged roughly 40 +/- 4 years of age and children averaged roughly 12 +/- 4 years. After adapters were ligated using NEBNext reagents, the libraries underwent 100+100 nt paired-end sequencing on an Illumina HiSeq 2000. To prevent cross-contamination, the mother and child libraries were prepared a month apart and were sequenced in separate runs. For each donor, somewhere between about 450,000 and 2,200,000 distinct TCR beta clonotypes were identified. Naive TCR beta clonotypes were estimated from low-frequency clonotypes matched to each donor's FACS-determined naive share, without sorting.

Sequences were obtained from blood. This clonotype was obtained from a boy younger than 18 in good health.

CDR3 loop: CASSYESSSGETQYF. The DNA sequence follows: TGTGCCAGCAGTTACGAGTCTAGCTCTGGGGAGACCCAGTACTTC. Rearrangement joined TRBV6-6 to TRBJ2-5; the best D guess is TRBD2, with 5 bases matching. The junction shows trimming of 2 bases on V and 5 bases on J, plus 15 bases between the germline ends. CDR1 and CDR2, looked up from the germline V gene (reference sequence), are MNHNY and SVGAGI. The CDR3 runs 15 amino acids, cysteine and phenylalanine included. The kept DNA is CDR3 alone, 45 bases in frame from the first base.